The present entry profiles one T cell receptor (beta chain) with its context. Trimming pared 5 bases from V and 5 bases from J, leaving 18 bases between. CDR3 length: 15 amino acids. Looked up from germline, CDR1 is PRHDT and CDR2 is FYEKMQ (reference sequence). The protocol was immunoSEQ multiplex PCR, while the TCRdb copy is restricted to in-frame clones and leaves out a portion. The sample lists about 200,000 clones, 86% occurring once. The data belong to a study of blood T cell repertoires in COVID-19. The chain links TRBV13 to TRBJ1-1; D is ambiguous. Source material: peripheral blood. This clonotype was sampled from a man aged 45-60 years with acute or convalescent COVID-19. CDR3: CASSRGRFLGTEAFF. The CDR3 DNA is TGTGCCAGCAGCCGAGGGCGGTTTCTAGGGACTGAAGCTTTCTTT.